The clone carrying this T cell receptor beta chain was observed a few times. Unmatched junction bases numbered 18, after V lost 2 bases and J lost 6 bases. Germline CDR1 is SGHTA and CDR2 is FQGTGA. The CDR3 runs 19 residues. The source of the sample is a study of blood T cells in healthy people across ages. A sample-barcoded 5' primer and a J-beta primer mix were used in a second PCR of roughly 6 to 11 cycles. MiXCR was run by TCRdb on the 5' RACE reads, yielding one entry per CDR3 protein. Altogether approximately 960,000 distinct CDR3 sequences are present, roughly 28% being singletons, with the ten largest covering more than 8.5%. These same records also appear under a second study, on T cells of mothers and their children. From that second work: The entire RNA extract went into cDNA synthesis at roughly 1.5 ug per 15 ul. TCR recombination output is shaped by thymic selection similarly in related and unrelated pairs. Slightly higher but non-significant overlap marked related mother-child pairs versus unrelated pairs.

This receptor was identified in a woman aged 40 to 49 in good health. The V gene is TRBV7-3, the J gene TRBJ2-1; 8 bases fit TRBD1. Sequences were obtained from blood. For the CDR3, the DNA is TGTGCCAGCAGCTTAGTTAAGGTTGAGGACAGGGTTTTTGGCAATGAGCAGTTCTTC. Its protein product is CASSLVKVEDRVFGNEQFF.